Here is one T cell receptor (beta chain) with its context. This clone was picked up a small number of times. No cognate antigen has been identified for it. Base qualities were left out, and no much larger clone turns up one base away. This sample is drawn from a study of vaccination effects on CD4 cells after COVID-19 (dated by TCRdb to between 2021 and 2024). About the investigation overall: Each participant received two doses of an mRNA SARS-CoV-2 vaccine, either BNT162b2 or mRNA-1273. Pre-vaccine samples were drawn from a couple of convalescent patients 16 days and one week before the first dose, at 142 and 148 days after COVID-19 diagnosis. The study compared SARS-CoV-2 spike-specific CD4+ TCR repertoires before and after mRNA vaccination in COVID-19 convalescent patients and infection-naive vaccine recipients. A total of 10 COVID-19 convalescent patients and 4 SARS-CoV-2-naive healthy vaccine recipients were included in the full study. Cultures from other donors in the study were sequenced using the Oncomine TCR Beta short-read assay on an Illumina iSeq 100. Study-wide conclusions, independent of this receptor: In convalescent patients, the post-vaccine spike-reactive repertoire consisted mainly of new vaccine-induced clones, largely distinct from infection-induced clones. The study was limited by a small number of convalescent patients, and early post-infection timepoints were lacking. Clones induced by infection and clones induced by vaccination both contracted markedly at late timepoints after vaccination, which fits with T cell responses waning over time.

The CDR3, from cysteine to phenylalanine, totals 12 residues. Only the CDR3 part of the read is kept: 36 bases, read in frame from the first base. V sheds 2 bases and J sheds 5 bases, leaving 10 bases between their ends. The germline V gene encodes CDR1 GTSNPN and CDR2 SVGIG (reference sequence). Receptor amplification or capture employed the immunoSEQ multiplex PCR assay. TCR beta CDR3 sequencing was performed on DNA from the cultured, isolated CD4+ T cells. The original methods were these. Non-productive TCR sequences were removed and reads were trimmed to the CDR3 region, keeping CDR3s of at least 7 amino acids. The MANAFEST web app was used to pick out antigen-specific clonotypes by comparing their expansion in peptide wells with that in reference cultures. For clones to be considered positive, expansion at FDR<0.05 versus reference and all other wells, an odds ratio above 5, and a frequency above 0.1% in two replicate wells were required. A clonotype was defined as cross-reactive if the clonotype was significantly expanded both in SARS-CoV-2 spike wells and in at least one common cold coronavirus spike condition. Levenshtein distance calculated with the stringdist R package was used to assess CDR3 similarity, and unrooted trees were constructed with ape in R 3.6.1. The table was pulled from immuneACCESS by TCRdb, which kept in-frame rearrangements only. Such tables lose some clones; where checked, under half of the loss comes from unresolved V genes, and the rest has no known cause. That table is the source of V, J and clone size, and D and trimming were worked out from the DNA. The sample table records roughly 73,000 clones; 60% to 75% of these occur just once. Over 4.5% of the sample is held by the ten biggest clonotypes.

The ViraFEST assay stimulated PBMC with viral peptide pools and then used TCR sequencing to identify antigen-specific CD4+ T cell clonotypes by expansion. After 10 days of culture, CD4+ T cells were isolated with the EasySep CD4+ T cell isolation kit. Convalescent patients had PCR-confirmed SARS-CoV-2 infection between March and December 2020, before Alpha, Beta and Delta variants emerged in the United States. Each well held roughly 2.2 million PBMC cultured in IMDM containing approximately 5% human AB serum, 8.5 to 10 IU/ml IL-2 and gentamicin, along with around 11 ug/ml peptides. A peptide pool from HIV-1 Nef was used as the negative control culture condition. On days 3 and 7, half of the culture medium was replaced with fresh IL-2-containing medium. Each peptide stimulation condition was cultured in triplicate wells unless otherwise noted. PBMC were separated from whole blood using Ficoll-Paque Plus gradient centrifugation and were then either cryopreserved at -140C or used fresh. Genomic DNA was extracted from cultured CD4+ T cells with the QIAamp micro DNA kit.

This sequence uses TRBV30 and TRBJ2-7; the D region possibly corresponds to TRBD2 (5 bases align). This specimen was CD4+ T cells from PBMCs cultured with HIV peptides, taken before COVID-19 vaccination. The cell subset or site label for this specimen denotes: HIV-1 Nef peptide pool negative control/reference culture. The origin of this receptor is a human donor who had a prior SARS-CoV-2 infection. The CDR3 sequence is CAWSYTGNEQYF. The nucleotide sequence reads TGTGCCTGGAGTTATACGGGGAACGAGCAGTACTTC. The reference TRBV30 and TRBJ2-7 proteins fill in what lies around the CDR3, so the full variable domain reads SQTIHQWPATLVQPVGSPLSLECTVEGTSNPNLYWYRQAAGRGLQLLFYSVGIGQISSEVPQNLSASRPQDRQFILSSKKLLLSDSGFYLCAWSYTGNEQYFGPGTRLTVT.